The present entry profiles one TCR beta chain with its context. The repertoire was sequenced with immunoSEQ multiplex PCR; TCRdb's copy has only in-frame clones and lacks some. There are 150,000 to 200,000 clones in the sample; 75% to 80% occur only once, and approximately 27% lies in the top ten. J was trimmed by 4 bases and V by 5 bases; bases with no gene match: 10. This CDR3 contains 15 residues. The germline gives CDR1 LGHDT, CDR2 YNNKEL (reference sequence). This specimen belongs to a study of blood T cell repertoires in COVID-19. Turning to the study itself: T cells, B-cell-depleted T cells, or PBMCs provided the cDNA or gDNA that served as material.

The J gene is TRBJ1-1, the V gene TRBV3-1 (or the pseudogene TRBV3-2), with 7 bases lining up with TRBD1. The sample comprised peripheral blood. The TCR was taken from a woman in her 70s with acute or convalescent COVID-19. For the CDR3, the DNA is TGTGCCAGCAGCTTCCGGACAGGATCGGGCACTGAAGCTTTCTTT. Protein product: CASSFRTGSGTEAFF.